A single sample is the source of the 20 T cell receptor beta chains below, sequenced in a study of T cell responses to AZD1222 COVID-19 vaccine. Sequencing used immunoSEQ multiplex PCR; TCRdb keeps in-frame clones, though not all of them. The sample has approximately 110,000 clones; roughly 87% are singletons. Sequenced here: peripheral blood, sampled 28 days after the second AZD1222 dose. The source is an adult who received the AZD1222 COVID-19 vaccine.

The chain combines TRBV5-6 with TRBJ1-1; 7 bases map to TRBD1. Germline V lookup: CDR1 SGHDT, CDR2 YYEEEE. Germline trimming cut 0 bases from V and 9 bases from J; bases unmatched to any gene: 5. The CDR3 consists of 13 residues. This chain's CDR3 is CASSLERQGKAFF. CDR3 nucleotide sequence: TGTGCCAGCAGCTTGGAAAGACAGGGTAAAGCTTTCTTT.

This sequence joins TRBV28 and TRBJ1-2; tentatively, D is TRBD1 (6 bases). The V gene lost 7 bases and the J gene lost 3 bases, with 12 bases spanning the gap. CDR3 size: 13 residues. The germline V gene has CDR1 MDHEN and CDR2 SYDVKM. CDR3 sequence (DNA): TGTGCCAGCACCCTCCAGGGGTACTATGGCTACACCTTC. Its protein is CASTLQGYYGYTF.

The chain employs TRBV6-4 and TRBJ2-6, with D tentatively TRBD1 (6 bases). Trimming removed 6 bases from V and 1 base from J, with 10 bases in between. This CDR3 has 15 residues. Germline lookup yields CDR1 MRHNA and CDR2 SNTAGT. The CDR3 spells CASSPQGSGANVLTF. CDR3 coding DNA: TGTGCCAGCAGCCCCCAGGGGTCTGGGGCCAACGTCCTGACTTTC.

V and J are TRBV10-3 and TRBJ2-3; D is undetermined. Trimming pared 0 bases from V and 2 bases from J, leaving 6 bases between. The CDR3 runs 14 residues. In germline, CDR1 is ENHRY, CDR2 SYGVKD. The CDR3: CAISESLATDTQYF. The CDR3 region has the DNA TGTGCCATCAGTGAGTCATTGGCCACAGATACGCAGTATTTT.

The rearrangement joins TRBV11-2 to TRBJ2-7; D is uncertain. The length of the CDR3 is 11 residues. V dropped 5 bases and J dropped 2 bases, with 4 bases sitting between them. Germline CDR1 reads SGHAT; CDR2 reads FQNNGV. The DNA of the CDR3 is TGTGCCAGCAGCGTAGCCTACGAGCAGTACTTC. Amino acids: CASSVAYEQYF.

This clone has a single count. The gene calls are TRBV6-5 and TRBJ1-1, with D uncertain. V was trimmed by 11 bases and J by 0 bases, leaving 13 bases between them. The CDR3 spans 13 residues. The germline CDR1 and CDR2 sequences are MNHEY and SVGAGI. In DNA form, the CDR3 reads TGTGCCGCACGAATTGGGATGAACACTGAAGCTTTCTTT. It is translated as CAARIGMNTEAFF.

The chain's CDR3 is CASGRGILSYNEQFF. The DNA for the CDR3 is TGTGCCAGCGGGAGGGGAATCCTAAGCTACAATGAGCAGTTCTTC. The chain carries TRBV18 and TRBJ2-1, with TRBD2 identical over 7 bases. CDR1 and CDR2 (germline): KGHSH, LQKENI. V was pared by 8 bases and J by 3 bases, with 10 bases of the junction left unmatched. The CDR3 is 15 amino acids.

The rearrangement joins TRBV5-1 to TRBJ1-4; D uncertain. In germline, CDR1 is SGHRS, CDR2 YFSETQ. Trimming stripped 0 bases from V and 5 bases from J, with 14 bases between. There are 16 residues in the CDR3. CDR3 DNA: TGCGCCAGCAGCTTGGGCTTGGCAGGTCGGAATGAAAAACTGTTTTTT. Protein: CASSLGLAGRNEKLFF.

This clone was observed a single time. This sequence joins TRBV5-5 and TRBJ1-3, with D hard to call. Germline assignment: CDR1 SGHKS and CDR2 YYEKEE (reference sequence). The CDR3 loop spans 14 amino acids. Trimming left V 4 bases short and J 0 bases short, with 8 bases between. The CDR3 loop reads CASSRLISGNTIYF. The CDR3 coding sequence is TGTGCCAGCAGCAGATTGATCTCTGGAAACACCATATATTTT.

The rearrangement joins TRBV10-3 to TRBJ1-2, with D tentatively TRBD1 (6 bases). This CDR3 comprises 13 residues. CDR1 and CDR2 from the germline V gene are ENHRY and SYGVKD. V lost 5 bases to trimming and J lost 6 bases, with 13 bases between them. The chain's CDR3 is CAISLGGEHGYTF. CDR3 in DNA: TGTGCCATCAGTCTAGGGGGGGAGCATGGCTACACCTTC.

The chain recombines TRBV7-9 with TRBJ2-7; 8 bases are a match to TRBD1. J lost 0 bases, V lost 1 base, and 8 bases had no gene match. Germline V CDR1 and CDR2: SEHNR, FQNEAQ (reference sequence). This CDR3 spans 17 amino acids. The CDR3 DNA reads TGTGCCAGCAGCTTAGTCTTTGGGGGACAGGCCTCCTACGAGCAGTACTTC. Its translation: CASSLVFGGQASYEQYF.

The chain employs TRBV28 and TRBJ2-2, with D maybe TRBD1 (6 bases). The CDR3 has 17 residues. Germline loops: CDR1 MDHEN, CDR2 SYDVKM. V was shortened by 2 bases and J by 6 bases, with 19 bases between the two germline ends. The CDR3 spells CASSLTMTGYVSGELFF. Here the CDR3 DNA reads TGTGCCAGCAGTTTAACTATGACAGGCTATGTCTCCGGGGAGCTGTTTTTT.

The chain is built from TRBV28 and TRBJ1-2, with D perhaps TRBD1 (5 bases). V was clipped by 7 bases and J by 4 bases, with 16 bases between them. This CDR3 comprises 14 residues. CDR1 and CDR2 from the germline V gene are MDHEN and SYDVKM. CDR3 sequence reads: CASTNPAGSYGYTF. CDR3 nucleotides: TGTGCCAGCACAAACCCCGCAGGGAGCTATGGCTACACCTTC.

CDR3 sequence: CASSEMGPPSTDTQYF. The CDR3 DNA sequence: TGTGCCAGCAGTGAAATGGGGCCTCCTAGCACAGATACGCAGTATTTT. This chain joins TRBV2 and TRBJ2-3; perhaps TRBD1 as D (5 bases). The germline gives CDR1 SNHLY, CDR2 FYNNEI. The CDR3 length is 16 residues. V dropped 2 bases and J dropped 0 bases, with 12 bases sitting between them.

The V call is TRBV5-4, the J call TRBJ2-7; D may match TRBD1 or TRBD2 (7 bases each). Germline-derived CDR1 and CDR2 are SGHNT and YYREEE (reference sequence). The CDR3 loop spans 13 amino acids. The ends were cut back, 8 bases at V and 3 bases at J, with 15 bases in the middle. The CDR3 DNA follows: TGTGCCAGTGGGGAGGGGGCGTACTACGAGCAGTACTTC. This translates into CASGEGAYYEQYF. The full variable domain, rest sourced from reference TRBV5-4 and TRBJ2-7, is ETGVTQSPTHLIKTRGQQVTLRCSSQSGHNTVSWYQQALGQGPQFIFQYYREEENGRGNFPPRFSGLQFPNYSSELNVNALELDDSALYLCASGEGAYYEQYFGPGTRLTVT.

Regarding this clone: In the same sample, other DNA sequences code for this CDR3. The chain links TRBV2 to TRBJ2-5, with no clear D. CDR3 size: 11 residues. Trimming left V 4 bases short and J 5 bases short, with 5 bases between. Per the germline V gene, CDR1 is SNHLY and CDR2 is FYNNEI. For the CDR3, the DNA is TGTGCCAGCAGTGCCGAGGAGACCCAGTACTTC. Encoded protein: CASSAEETQYF.

V gene TRBV5-1 combines with J gene TRBJ1-2; 8 bases are shared with TRBD1. The germline gives CDR1 SGHRS, CDR2 YFSETQ. The CDR3 contains 15 residues. With V trimmed by 5 bases and J by 3 bases, 9 bases remained unmatched. CDR3 region: CASRSHGQGYYGYTF. The CDR3 DNA reads as TGCGCCAGCAGGTCGCACGGACAGGGATACTATGGCTACACCTTC.

The chain joins TRBV10-3 to TRBJ2-3; 7 bases map to TRBD2. The CDR3 sequence is 13 residues long. Germline V gives CDR1 ENHRY, CDR2 SYGVKD. V shed 11 bases, J shed 2 bases, and the junction held 7 bases outside the gene matches. CDR3 amino acids: CACRGDYTDTQYF. In nucleotides, the CDR3 is TGTGCCTGCCGGGGGGACTACACAGATACGCAGTATTTT.

The chain uses TRBV15 and TRBJ1-1; 11 nucleotides agree with TRBD1. CDR1 is LNHNV and CDR2 is YYDKDF in the germline V gene (reference sequence). CDR3 length: 15 amino acids. The trim removed 1 base at V and 3 bases at J, leaving 1 base unmatched. CDR3 sequence (DNA): TGTGCCACCAGCAGAGTGGACAGGGGGCACACTGAAGCTTTCTTT. Translating gives CATSRVDRGHTEAFF. The full variable domain, completed using reference TRBV15 and TRBJ1-1, is DAMVIQNPRYQVTQFGKPVTLSCSQTLNHNVMYWYQQKSSQAPKLLFHYYDKDFNNEADTPDNFQSRRPNTSFCFLDIRSPGLGDTAMYLCATSRVDRGHTEAFFGQGTRLTVV.

The chain couples TRBV3-1 (or the pseudogene TRBV3-2) to TRBJ1-1; possible D gene TRBD1, 5 bases. The CDR3 length is 13 residues. Trimming cost V 4 bases and J 7 bases, with 13 bases left between them. Germline lookup yields CDR1 LGHDT and CDR2 YNNKEL (reference sequence). CDR3 region: CASSLGPPGEAFF. The DNA of the CDR3 is TGTGCCAGCAGCCTGGGACCGCCGGGTGAAGCTTTCTTT.